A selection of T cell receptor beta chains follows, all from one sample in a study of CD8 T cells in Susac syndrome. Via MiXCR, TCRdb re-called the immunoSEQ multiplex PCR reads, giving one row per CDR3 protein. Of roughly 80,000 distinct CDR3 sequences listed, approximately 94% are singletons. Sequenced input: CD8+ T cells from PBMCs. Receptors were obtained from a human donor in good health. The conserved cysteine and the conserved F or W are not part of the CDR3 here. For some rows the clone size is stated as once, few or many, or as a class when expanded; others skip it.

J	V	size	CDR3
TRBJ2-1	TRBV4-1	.	ASSQEGGIFYNEQF
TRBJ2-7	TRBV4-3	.	ASSRRTGGRYEQY
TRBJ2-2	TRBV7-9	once	ASSSSTNTGELF
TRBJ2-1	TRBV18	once	ASSPTSGRGSYNEQF
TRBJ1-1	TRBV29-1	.	SVDRQGPEAF
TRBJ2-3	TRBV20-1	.	SVGPGRGGTTDTQY
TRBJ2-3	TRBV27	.	ASRTSGEHRTDTQY
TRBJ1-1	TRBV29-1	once	SVEDATGPEAF
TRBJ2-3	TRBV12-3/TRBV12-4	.	ASSPTTSGSAAGTDTQY
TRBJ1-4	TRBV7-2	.	ASSSGLANEKLF
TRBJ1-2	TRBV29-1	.	SVATDRANYGYT
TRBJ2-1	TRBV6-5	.	ASSSDYNEQF
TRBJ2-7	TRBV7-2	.	ASSPAGDRGSYEQY
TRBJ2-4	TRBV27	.	ASRPGGLRNIQY
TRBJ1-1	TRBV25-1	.	ASSRGGQEEAF
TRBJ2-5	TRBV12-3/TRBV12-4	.	ASSFGLANQETQY
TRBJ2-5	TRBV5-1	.	ASSSKGETQY
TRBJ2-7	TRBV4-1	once	ASSQEVVGEQY
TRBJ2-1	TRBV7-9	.	ASIISGTSDDDEQF
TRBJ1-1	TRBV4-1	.	ASSPIPTGNTEAF
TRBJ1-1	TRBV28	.	ASFPGRNTEAF
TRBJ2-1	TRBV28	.	ASSPPSGENEQF
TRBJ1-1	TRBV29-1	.	SVGDSLLNTEAF
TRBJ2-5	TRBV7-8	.	ASSLSEGARETQY
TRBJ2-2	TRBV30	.	AWDPSGGNTGELF
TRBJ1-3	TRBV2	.	ASRQELSGNTIY
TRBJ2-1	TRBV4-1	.	ASSQGRDSNEQF
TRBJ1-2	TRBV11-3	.	ASSLDGQGSGYT
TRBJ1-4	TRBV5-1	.	ASNSGFGDEKLF
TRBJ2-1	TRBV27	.	ASSLWGNNEQF
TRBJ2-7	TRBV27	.	ASSLVAGSYEQY
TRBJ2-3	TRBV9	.	ASSVRGTSGYSTDTQY
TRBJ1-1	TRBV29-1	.	SVVLGVNTEAF
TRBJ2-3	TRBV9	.	ASSVATLASGVPDTQY
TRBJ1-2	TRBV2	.	ASPPERDYGYT
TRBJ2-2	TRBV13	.	ASSPELAGVPGELF
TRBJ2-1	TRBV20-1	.	SATHPGVGHEQF
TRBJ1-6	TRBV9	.	ASSPSLGFGNSPLH
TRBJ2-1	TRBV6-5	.	ASTKNSYGLNEQF
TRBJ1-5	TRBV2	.	ASSEAWVSNQPQH
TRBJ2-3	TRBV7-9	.	ASSLASGGTDTQY
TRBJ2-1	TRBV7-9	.	ASSWLKGISYNEQF
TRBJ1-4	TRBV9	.	ASSATGGASLNEKLF
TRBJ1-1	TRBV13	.	ASSLRDMAAEAF
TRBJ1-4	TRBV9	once	AGSVGDREKLF
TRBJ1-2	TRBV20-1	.	SARDLKGWFNYGYT
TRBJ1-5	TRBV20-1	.	SARIRQGNQPQH
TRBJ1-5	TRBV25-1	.	ASSAVGWAQPQH
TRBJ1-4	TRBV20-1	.	SAIDRTNEKLF
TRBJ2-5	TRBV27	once	ASSFLNRGQETQY
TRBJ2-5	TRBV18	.	ASSPGQGLVETQY
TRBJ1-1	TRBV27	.	ASSLLDTNTEAF
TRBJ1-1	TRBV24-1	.	ATSGASTEAF